The entry below gives a single T cell receptor (beta chain) sequence along with its context. Its specificity is unknown. The V gene's germline CDR1 is SQVTM and CDR2 ANQGSEA. CDR3 length: 12 amino acids. V lost 6 bases to trimming and J lost 10 bases, with 18 bases between them. This specimen belongs to a study of shared clonotypes between healthy human individuals. Study-level background: Three plates each covered CD4 naive and memory; CD8 naive two, CD8 memory one. Overall study results and limits: Some naive CD4 clonotypes, roughly 5%, turned up in common across a handful of donors.

Replicate PCRs from sorted subsets contained around 200 ng DNA, which is some 30,000 T cell genomes. Authors' methods: Junction-only sequences without quality scores were provided by ImmunoSEQ, so filtering was different. The table came from immunoSEQ multiplex PCR; TCRdb's copy has only in-frame clones and leaves some out. From that table come the V and J calls and clone size; the DNA was used to work out D and trimming. The repertoire holds over 2 million clones, with 85% to 95% as singletons. Naive CD8 cells comprised CD45RO-negative, CCR7-positively selected cells, excluding terminally differentiated effector memory CD45RA+ cells.

This TCR was sampled from a man younger than 35 in good health. The rearrangement uses TRBV29-1 and TRBJ1-1; weak D call: TRBD1 (5 bases). The sequenced material came from naive CD8+ T cells sorted from blood. The CDR3 protein is CSVPLGGIGAFF. As DNA, the CDR3 is TGCAGCGTCCCCCTTGGGGGGATAGGAGCTTTCTTT.